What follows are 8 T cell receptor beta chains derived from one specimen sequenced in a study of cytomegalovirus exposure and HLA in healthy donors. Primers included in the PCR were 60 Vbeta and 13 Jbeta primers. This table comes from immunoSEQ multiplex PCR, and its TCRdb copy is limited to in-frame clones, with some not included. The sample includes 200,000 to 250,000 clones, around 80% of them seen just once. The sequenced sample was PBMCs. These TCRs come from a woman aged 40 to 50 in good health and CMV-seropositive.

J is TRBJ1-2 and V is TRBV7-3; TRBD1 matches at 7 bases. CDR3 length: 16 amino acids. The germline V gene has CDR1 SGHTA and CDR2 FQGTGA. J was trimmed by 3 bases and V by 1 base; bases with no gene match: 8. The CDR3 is CASSLNFFGTDYGYTF. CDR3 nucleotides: TGTGCCAGCAGCTTAAACTTCTTCGGGACAGACTATGGCTACACCTTC. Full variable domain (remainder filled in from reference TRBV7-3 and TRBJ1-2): GAGVSQTPSNKVTEKGKYVELRCDPISGHTALYWYRQSLGQGPEFLIYFQGTGAADDSGLPNDRFFAVRPEGSVSTLKIQRTERGDSAVYLCASSLNFFGTDYGYTFGSGTRLTVV.

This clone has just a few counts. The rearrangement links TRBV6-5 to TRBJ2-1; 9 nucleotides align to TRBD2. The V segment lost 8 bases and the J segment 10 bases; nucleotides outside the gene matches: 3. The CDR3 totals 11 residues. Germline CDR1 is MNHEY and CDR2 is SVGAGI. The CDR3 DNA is TGTGCCAGCTTAACTAGCGGGGAGCAGTTCTTC. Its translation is CASLTSGEQFF.

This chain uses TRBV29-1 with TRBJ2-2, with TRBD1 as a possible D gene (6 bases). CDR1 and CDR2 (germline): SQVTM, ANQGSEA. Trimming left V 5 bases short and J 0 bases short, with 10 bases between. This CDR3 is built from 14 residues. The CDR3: CSVTGTSNTGELFF. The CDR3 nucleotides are TGCAGCGTTACCGGGACATCGAACACCGGGGAGCTGTTTTTT.

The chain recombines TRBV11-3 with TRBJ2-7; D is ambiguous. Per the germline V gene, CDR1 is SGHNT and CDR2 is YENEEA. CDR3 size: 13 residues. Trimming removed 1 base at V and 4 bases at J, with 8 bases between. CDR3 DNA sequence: TGTGCCAGCAGCTTAGCTTTAATGTACGAGCAGTACTTC. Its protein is CASSLALMYEQYF.

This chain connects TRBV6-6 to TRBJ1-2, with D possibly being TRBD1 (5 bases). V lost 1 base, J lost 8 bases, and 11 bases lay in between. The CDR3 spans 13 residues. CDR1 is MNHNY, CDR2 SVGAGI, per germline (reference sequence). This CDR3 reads CASSYYSQDGYTF. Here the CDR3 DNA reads TGTGCCAGCAGTTACTATTCACAGGACGGCTACACCTTC.

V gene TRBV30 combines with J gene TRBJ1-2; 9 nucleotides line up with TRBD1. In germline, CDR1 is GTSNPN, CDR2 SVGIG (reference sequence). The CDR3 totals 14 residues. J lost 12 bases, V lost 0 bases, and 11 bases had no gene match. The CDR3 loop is CAWSVGTGRKSDTF. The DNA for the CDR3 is TGTGCCTGGAGTGTCGGGACAGGGAGGAAATCTGACACCTTC.

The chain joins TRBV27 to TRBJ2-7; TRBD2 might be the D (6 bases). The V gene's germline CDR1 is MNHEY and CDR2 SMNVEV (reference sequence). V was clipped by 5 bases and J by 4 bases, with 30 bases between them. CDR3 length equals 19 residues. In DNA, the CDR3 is TGTGCCAGCAGTACATTAGCTCTGACTAGTCCCGTTTTCGGATACGAGCAGTACTTC. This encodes CASSTLALTSPVFGYEQYF.

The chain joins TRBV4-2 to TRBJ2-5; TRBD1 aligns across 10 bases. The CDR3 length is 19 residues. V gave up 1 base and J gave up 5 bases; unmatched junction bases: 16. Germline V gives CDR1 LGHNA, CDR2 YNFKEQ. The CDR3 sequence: CASSQGYGTGEGLRETQYF. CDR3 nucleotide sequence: TGTGCCAGCAGCCAAGGGTATGGGACAGGGGAAGGGTTAAGGGAGACCCAGTACTTC.